Following are 8 T cell receptor beta chains from one sample sequenced in a study of technical replicates of blood from a handful of donors. Measured with immunoSEQ multiplex PCR; TCRdb has only the in-frame clones, and not every one. This sample has some 14,000 clones, with about 80% found just once. What was sequenced was PBMCs. Source of these receptors: a human donor in good health.

The J gene is TRBJ1-2, the V gene TRBV28; D possibly corresponds to TRBD1 (6 bases). The CDR3 spans 13 residues. V lost 5 bases and J lost 6, with 13 bases in between. The germline CDR1 and CDR2 sequences are MDHEN and SYDVKM. The CDR3 loop is CASSKGAGDGYTF. Written as DNA, the CDR3 is TGTGCCAGCAGTAAAGGGGCAGGGGATGGCTACACCTTC.

The chain uses TRBV5-1 and TRBJ2-1; 10 nucleotides line up with TRBD2. V lost 3 bases to trimming and J lost 4 bases; unmatched junction nucleotides: 7. Germline CDR1 and CDR2: SGHRS and YFSETQ. CDR3 size: 16 residues. The CDR3 DNA is TGCGCCAGCAGCTCGACGAAGACTAGCGGGTACAATGAGCAGTTCTTC. Translation: CASSSTKTSGYNEQFF.

The rearrangement uses TRBV19 and TRBJ1-5; possibly TRBD1 for D (5 bases). CDR3 length equals 19 residues. In germline, CDR1 is LNHDA, CDR2 SQIVND (reference sequence). Trimming removed 3 bases from V and 2 bases from J, with 23 bases in between. CDR3 bases: TGTGCCAGTAGTATCCTGGAGGGGACGGTCTTGAGGGGCAATCAGCCCCAGCATTTT. The encoded protein is CASSILEGTVLRGNQPQHF.

The rearrangement uses TRBV28 and TRBJ2-2, with D perhaps matching TRBD2 (6 bases). The CDR3 runs 16 residues. Germline-derived CDR1 and CDR2 are MDHEN and SYDVKM. Trimming stripped 7 bases from V and 1 base from J, with 16 bases between. CDR3 DNA: TGTGCCAGCACCTCCCCGGGAGAGCGGAACACCGGGGAGCTGTTTTTT. Its translation: CASTSPGERNTGELFF.

This chain links TRBV5-5 with TRBJ2-1; 8 positions agree with TRBD2. Germline V CDR1 and CDR2: SGHKS, YYEKEE (reference sequence). The CDR3 consists of 15 residues. V dropped 1 base and J dropped 0; count of bases not matched to a gene: 0. The CDR3 DNA reads TGTGCCAGCAGCTTGAGCGGGAGCTCCTACAATGAGCAGTTCTTC. Translation: CASSLSGSSYNEQFF.

The chain couples TRBV7-9 to TRBJ2-1; a weak D match, TRBD2 (5 bases). CDR3 length equals 11 residues. The germline CDR1 and CDR2 sequences are SEHNR and FQNEAQ (reference sequence). The V gene lost 8 bases and the J gene lost 10 bases, with 12 bases spanning the gap. The chain's CDR3 is CASPEAGEQFF. Here the CDR3 DNA reads TGTGCCAGCCCGGAGGCCGGGGAGCAGTTCTTC.

The chain employs TRBV6-1 and TRBJ1-5; D is ambiguous. V dropped 6 bases and J dropped 2 bases, with 11 bases sitting between them. Germline V gives CDR1 MNHNS, CDR2 SASEGT. The CDR3 extends over 14 amino acids. CDR3 loop: CASRALHGNQPQHF. In nucleotides, the CDR3 is TGTGCCAGCAGGGCCTTACATGGCAATCAGCCCCAGCATTTT.

The chain is built from TRBV19 and TRBJ1-5; the D is unclear. Trimming removed 7 bases at V and 7 bases at J, with 17 bases between. Germline CDR1 is LNHDA and CDR2 is SQIVND (reference sequence). There are 14 residues in the CDR3. The CDR3 sequence: CASTMWGGEQPQHF. CDR3 nucleotide sequence: TGTGCCAGTACCATGTGGGGAGGAGAGCAGCCCCAGCATTTT.